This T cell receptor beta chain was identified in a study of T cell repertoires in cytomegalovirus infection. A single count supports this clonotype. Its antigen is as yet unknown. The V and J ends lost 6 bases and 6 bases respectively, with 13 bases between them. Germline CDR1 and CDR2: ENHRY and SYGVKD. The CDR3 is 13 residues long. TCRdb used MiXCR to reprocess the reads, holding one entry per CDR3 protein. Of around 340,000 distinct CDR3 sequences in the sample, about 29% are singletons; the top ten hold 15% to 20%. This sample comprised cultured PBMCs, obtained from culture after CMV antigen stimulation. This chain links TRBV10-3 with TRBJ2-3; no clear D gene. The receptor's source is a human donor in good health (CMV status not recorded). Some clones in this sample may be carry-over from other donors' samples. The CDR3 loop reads CAISEHFDDTQYF. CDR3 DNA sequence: TGTGCCATCAGCGAACACTTTGACGATACGCAGTATTTT.